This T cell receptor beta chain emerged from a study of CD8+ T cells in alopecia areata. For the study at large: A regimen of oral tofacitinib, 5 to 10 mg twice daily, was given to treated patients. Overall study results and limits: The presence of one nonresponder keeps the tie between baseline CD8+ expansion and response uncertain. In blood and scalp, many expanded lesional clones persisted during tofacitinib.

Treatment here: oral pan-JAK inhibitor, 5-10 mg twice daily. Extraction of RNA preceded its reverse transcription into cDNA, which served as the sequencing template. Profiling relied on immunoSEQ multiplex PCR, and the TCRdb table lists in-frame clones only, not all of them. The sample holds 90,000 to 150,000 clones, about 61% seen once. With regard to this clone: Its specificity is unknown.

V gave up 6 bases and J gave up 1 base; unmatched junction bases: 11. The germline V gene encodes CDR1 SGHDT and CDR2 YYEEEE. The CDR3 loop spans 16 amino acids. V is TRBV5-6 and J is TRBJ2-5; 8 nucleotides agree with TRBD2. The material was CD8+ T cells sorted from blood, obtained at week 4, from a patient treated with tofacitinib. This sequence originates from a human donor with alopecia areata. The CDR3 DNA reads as TGTGCCAGCATCGTCCGGTCGGCGGGGGGCCAAGAGACCCAGTACTTC. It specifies CASIVRSAGGQETQYF.